This T cell receptor beta chain appears in the sequencing data of a study of T cell changes during pregnancy in multiple sclerosis. Method: immunoSEQ multiplex PCR; TCRdb's copy keeps in-frame clones and lacks some. The table includes more than 35,000 clones, around 90% detected once. V lost 8 bases, J lost 0 bases, and 2 bases stayed unmatched. The germline gives CDR1 GTSNPN, CDR2 SVGIG (reference sequence). The CDR3 totals 13 residues. The rearrangement links TRBV30 to TRBJ1-4; TRBD1 matches 8 bases. Sequences were derived from CD4+ T cells from peripheral blood mononuclear cells, sampled in the first trimester of pregnancy. This clonotype was sampled from a female donor with multiple sclerosis, enrolled in a pregnancy study. This CDR3 is CAGTGATNEKLFF. The CDR3 DNA follows: TGTGCCGGGACAGGCGCAACTAATGAAAAACTGTTTTTT.